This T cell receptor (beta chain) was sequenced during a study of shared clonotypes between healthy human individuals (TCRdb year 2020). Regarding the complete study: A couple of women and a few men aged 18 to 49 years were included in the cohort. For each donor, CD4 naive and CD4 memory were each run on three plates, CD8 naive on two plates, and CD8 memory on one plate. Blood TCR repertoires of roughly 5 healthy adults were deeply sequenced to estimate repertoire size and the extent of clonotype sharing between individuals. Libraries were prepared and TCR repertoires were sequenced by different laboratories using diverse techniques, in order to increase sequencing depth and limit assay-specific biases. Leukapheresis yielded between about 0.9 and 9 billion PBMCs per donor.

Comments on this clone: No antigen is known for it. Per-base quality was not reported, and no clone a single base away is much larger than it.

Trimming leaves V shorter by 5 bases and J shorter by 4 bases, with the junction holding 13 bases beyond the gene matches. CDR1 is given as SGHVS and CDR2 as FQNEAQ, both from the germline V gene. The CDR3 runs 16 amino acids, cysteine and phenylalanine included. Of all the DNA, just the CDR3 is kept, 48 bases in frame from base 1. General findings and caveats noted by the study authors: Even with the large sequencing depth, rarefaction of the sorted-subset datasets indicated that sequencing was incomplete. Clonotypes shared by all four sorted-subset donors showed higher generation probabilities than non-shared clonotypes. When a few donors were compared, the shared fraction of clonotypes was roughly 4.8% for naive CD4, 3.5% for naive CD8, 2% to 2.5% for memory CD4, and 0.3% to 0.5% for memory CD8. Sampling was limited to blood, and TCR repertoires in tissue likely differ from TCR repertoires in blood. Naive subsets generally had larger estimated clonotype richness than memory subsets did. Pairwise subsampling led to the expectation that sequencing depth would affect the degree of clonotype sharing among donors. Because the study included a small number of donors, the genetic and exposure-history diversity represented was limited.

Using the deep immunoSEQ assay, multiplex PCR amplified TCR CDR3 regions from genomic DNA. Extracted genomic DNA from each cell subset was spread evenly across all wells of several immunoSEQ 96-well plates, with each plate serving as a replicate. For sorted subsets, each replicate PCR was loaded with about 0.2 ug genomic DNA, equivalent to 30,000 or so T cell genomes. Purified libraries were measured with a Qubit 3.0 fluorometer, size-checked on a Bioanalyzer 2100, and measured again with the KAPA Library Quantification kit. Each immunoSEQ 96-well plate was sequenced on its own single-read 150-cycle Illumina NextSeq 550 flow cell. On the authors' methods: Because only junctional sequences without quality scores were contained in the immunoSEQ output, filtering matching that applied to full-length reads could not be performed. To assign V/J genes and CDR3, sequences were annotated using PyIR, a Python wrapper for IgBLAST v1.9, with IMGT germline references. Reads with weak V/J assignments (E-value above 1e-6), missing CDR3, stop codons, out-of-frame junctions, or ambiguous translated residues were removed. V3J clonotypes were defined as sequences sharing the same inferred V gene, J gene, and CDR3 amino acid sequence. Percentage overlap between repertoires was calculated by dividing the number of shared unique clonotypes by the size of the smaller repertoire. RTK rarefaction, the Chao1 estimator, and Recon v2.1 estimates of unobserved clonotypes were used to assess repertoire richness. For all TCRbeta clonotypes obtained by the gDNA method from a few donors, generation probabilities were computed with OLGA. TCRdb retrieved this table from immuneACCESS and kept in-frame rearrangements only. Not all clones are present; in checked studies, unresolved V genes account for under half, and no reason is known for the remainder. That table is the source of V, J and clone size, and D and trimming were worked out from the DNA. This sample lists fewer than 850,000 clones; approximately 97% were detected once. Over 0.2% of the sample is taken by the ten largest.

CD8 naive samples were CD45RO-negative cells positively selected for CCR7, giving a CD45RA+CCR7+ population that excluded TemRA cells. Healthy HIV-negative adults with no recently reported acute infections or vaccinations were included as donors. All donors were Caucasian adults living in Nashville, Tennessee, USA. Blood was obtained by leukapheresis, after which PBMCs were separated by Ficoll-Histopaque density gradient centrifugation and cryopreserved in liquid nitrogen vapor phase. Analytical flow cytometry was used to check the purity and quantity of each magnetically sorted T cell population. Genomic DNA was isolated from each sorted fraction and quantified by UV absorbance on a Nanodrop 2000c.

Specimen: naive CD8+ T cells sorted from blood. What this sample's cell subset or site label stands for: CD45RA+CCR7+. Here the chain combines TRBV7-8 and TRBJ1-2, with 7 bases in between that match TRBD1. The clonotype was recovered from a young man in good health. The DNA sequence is TGTGCCAGCAGCCCCCCTTATGGGACAGACACCTATGGCTACACCTTC. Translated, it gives CASSPPYGTDTYGYTF.